A single sample is the source of the 20 T cell receptor beta chains below, sequenced in a study of shared clonotypes between healthy human individuals (TCRdb year 2020). Library preparation used the immunoSEQ multiplex PCR assay. Here the immuneACCESS table is served through TCRdb, limited to in-frame sequences with V and J called. Missing clones are a known gap in these copies; in checked studies unresolved V genes cover under half, and the rest lacks a known reason. The sample profile shows over 850,000 clones; 75% to 85% of them were found once. The ten largest clones capture under 0.6% of the sample. Material: memory CD4+ T cells from PBMCs. The meaning of the sample's cell subset or site label: CD45RA-negative fraction. Source of these receptors: a man aged 18 to 35 in good health. Some clones in this sample may be carry-over from other donors' samples.

The V gene is TRBV11-2, the J gene TRBJ2-7, with 8 bases identical to TRBD1. The CDR3 extends over 13 amino acids. CDR1 and CDR2 from the germline V gene are SGHAT and FQNNGV. The V gene end was trimmed by 6 bases and the J gene end by 6 bases; junction bases not matched to a gene: 7. CDR3 region: CASRDGTGREQYF. In DNA form, the CDR3 reads TGTGCCAGCAGAGATGGGACAGGACGCGAGCAGTACTTC.

Only a few counts were recorded for this clone. The rearrangement uses TRBV2 and TRBJ1-5, with D possibly being TRBD1 (5 bases). From germline, CDR1 is SNHLY and CDR2 FYNNEI. V lost 6 bases, J lost 7 bases, and 10 bases lay in between. The CDR3 covers 12 residues. CDR3 amino acids: CASRQGPQPQHF. The DNA for the CDR3 is TGTGCCAGCAGGCAGGGTCCACAGCCCCAGCATTTT. Combining the CDR3 with reference TRBV2 and TRBJ1-5 gives the whole variable domain EPEVTQTPSHQVTQMGQEVILRCVPISNHLYFYWYRQILGQKVEFLVSFYNNEISEKSEIFDDQFSVERPDGSNFTLKIRSTKLEDSAMYFCASRQGPQPQHFGDGTRLSIL.

The rearrangement joins TRBV5-1 to TRBJ2-1; 10 positions agree with TRBD1. Germline lookup yields CDR1 SGHRS and CDR2 YFSETQ. V lost 0 bases to trimming and J lost 5 bases; unmatched junction nucleotides: 2. The CDR3 extends over 15 amino acids. CDR3 loop: CASSLGGQGNNEQFF. CDR3 sequence (DNA): TGCGCCAGCAGCTTGGGGGGACAGGGGAACAATGAGCAGTTCTTC. Together with reference TRBV5-1 and TRBJ2-1, the CDR3 gives the full variable domain: KAGVTQTPRYLIKTRGQQVTLSCSPISGHRSVSWYQQTPGQGLQFLFEYFSETQRNKGNFPGRFSGRQFSNSRSEMNVSTLELGDSALYLCASSLGGQGNNEQFFGPGTRLTVL.

The table lists this clone with a count of one. This sequence joins TRBV5-5 and TRBJ2-7; maybe TRBD2 (6 bases). V dropped 5 bases and J dropped 4 bases, with 10 bases sitting between them. Germline-derived CDR1 and CDR2 are SGHKS and YYEKEE (reference sequence). The CDR3 has 12 amino acids. The CDR3 loop is CASSWGRYEQYF. The CDR3 DNA sequence: TGTGCCAGCAGTTGGGGGAGGTACGAGCAGTACTTC.

The chain recombines TRBV6-6 with TRBJ2-7; 7 bases are a match to TRBD1. This CDR3 contains 16 residues. Germline trimming cut 2 bases from V and 2 bases from J; bases unmatched to any gene: 9. Germline V CDR1 and CDR2: MNHNY, SVGAGI (reference sequence). The CDR3 loop reads CASSYARQGVTYEQYF. The CDR3 bases are TGTGCCAGCAGTTACGCCAGACAGGGTGTGACCTACGAGCAGTACTTC.

This clone came up a few times. J is TRBJ1-1 and V is TRBV6-5; weak D call: TRBD1 (6 bases). Germline loops: CDR1 MNHEY, CDR2 SVGAGI. Trimming pared 6 bases from V and 5 bases from J, leaving 16 bases between. This CDR3 region has 14 residues. The CDR3: CASSLTRGGTEAFF. The DNA of the CDR3 is TGTGCCAGCAGCCTAACCAGGGGAGGGACTGAAGCTTTCTTT.

The rearrangement joins TRBV7-2 to TRBJ1-1; 8 bases are a match to TRBD1. J gave up 3 bases and V 7 bases, and 7 bases lay outside the gene matches. Germline-derived CDR1 and CDR2 are SGHTA and FQGNSA. The CDR3 runs 14 residues. The CDR3: CASTNSGGYTEAFF. The CDR3 DNA is TGTGCCAGCACCAACTCAGGGGGCTACACTGAAGCTTTCTTT.

The chain has TRBV28 and TRBJ2-1; the match to TRBD1 covers 7 bases. CDR1 is MDHEN, CDR2 SYDVKM, per germline. The V segment lost 6 bases and the J segment 3 bases; nucleotides outside the gene matches: 8. CDR3 length: 15 residues. DNA for the CDR3: TGTGCCAGCAGCCAAGGGGGCGCACACTACAATGAGCAGTTCTTC. Translated, it gives CASSQGGAHYNEQFF.

This chain joins TRBV2 and TRBJ2-1; 12 positions agree with TRBD2. Germline loops: CDR1 SNHLY, CDR2 FYNNEI. The CDR3 runs to 14 residues. J was trimmed by 6 bases and V by 8 bases; bases with no gene match: 5. For the CDR3, the DNA is TGTGCCAGCCGTTCGGGACTAGCGGGCAATGAGCAGTTCTTC. Amino acids: CASRSGLAGNEQFF.

The chain couples TRBV30 to TRBJ1-5; D may be TRBD1 (6 bases). Trimming removed 2 bases at V and 7 bases at J, with 15 bases between. The CDR3 is 14 amino acids. Germline loops: CDR1 GTSNPN, CDR2 SVGIG (reference sequence). CDR3 protein: CAWSSRGAGQPQHF. The CDR3 region has the DNA TGTGCCTGGAGTTCGCGGGGGGCGGGACAGCCCCAGCATTTT.

V and J are TRBV28 and TRBJ2-1; 9 positions agree with TRBD1. V trimming: 7 bases; J trimming: 5 bases; junction bases outside the gene matches: 3. This CDR3 has 13 amino acids. CDR1 is MDHEN, CDR2 SYDVKM, per germline. This CDR3 is CASTRQGDNEQFF. Here the CDR3 DNA reads TGTGCCAGCACTCGACAGGGGGACAATGAGCAGTTCTTC.

This rearrangement joins TRBV28 to TRBJ2-7; D uncertain. Germline V gene lookup returns CDR1 MDHEN and CDR2 SYDVKM. Trimming left V 2 bases short and J 0 bases short, with 14 bases between. This CDR3 is built from 16 residues. The CDR3 DNA is TGTGCCAGCAGTTTACCGGCCGTTATCCCCTCCTACGAGCAGTACTTC. This translates into CASSLPAVIPSYEQYF.

In DNA, the CDR3 is TGTGCCAGCAGCTTAGGTTTGGGCAATGAGCAGTTCTTC. Translated: CASSLGLGNEQFF. This chain connects TRBV11-2 to TRBJ2-1; no definite D call. Germline values: CDR1 SGHAT, CDR2 FQNNGV. The CDR3 is 13 amino acids. V gave up 1 base and J gave up 6 bases, with 7 bases separating them.

This clone came up a few times. J is TRBJ2-7 and V is TRBV14, with D possibly matching TRBD2 (5 bases). The germline gives CDR1 SGHDN, CDR2 FVKESK. V dropped 2 bases and J dropped 6 bases, with 14 bases sitting between them. The CDR3 is 14 amino acids. CDR3 residues: CASSQYSGIGEQYF. The CDR3 DNA is TGTGCCAGCAGCCAATATTCGGGGATAGGCGAGCAGTACTTC.

The J gene is TRBJ2-3, the V gene TRBV9; the D gene is possibly TRBD1 (6 bases). Trimming removed 4 bases from V and 1 base from J, with 10 bases in between. The length of the CDR3 is 14 residues. In germline, CDR1 is SGDLS, CDR2 YYNGEE. The CDR3 here is CASSLGHRTDTQYF. CDR3 nucleotides: TGTGCCAGCAGCCTGGGACACCGCACAGATACGCAGTATTTT. Drawing the rest from reference TRBV9 and TRBJ2-3, the complete variable domain is DSGVTQTPKHLITATGQRVTLRCSPRSGDLSVYWYQQSLDQGLQFLIQYYNGEERAKGNILERFSAQQFPDLHSELNLSSLELGDSALYFCASSLGHRTDTQYFGPGTRLTVL.

The V and J genes are TRBV6-6 and TRBJ2-1; D is unresolved. The germline V gene encodes CDR1 MNHNY and CDR2 SVGAGI (reference sequence). Trimming stripped 5 bases from V and 9 bases from J, with 8 bases between. The CDR3 loop spans 11 amino acids. Here the CDR3 DNA reads TGTGCCAGCAGTCCAAGTTCTGAGCAGTTCTTC. Amino acid sequence: CASSPSSEQFF.

The genes are TRBV5-4 and TRBJ1-1; 8 bases fit TRBD1. CDR3 length: 16 residues. Per the germline V gene, CDR1 is SGHNT and CDR2 is YYREEE (reference sequence). The ends lost 0 bases at V and 0 bases at J; junction bases unmatched: 4. CDR3 DNA sequence: TGTGCCAGCAGCTTGGTGACAGGGGCTATGAACACTGAAGCTTTCTTT. Translation gives CASSLVTGAMNTEAFF.

This clone was counted once. The chain combines TRBV7-8 with TRBJ2-5, with D perhaps given as TRBD1 or TRBD2 (5 bases each). V was clipped by 5 bases and J by 7 bases, with 17 bases between them. Germline V lookup: CDR1 SGHVS, CDR2 FQNEAQ. The length of the CDR3 is 14 residues. Written as DNA, the CDR3 is TGTGCCAGCAGCGCACGATCGGGACGGGTGACCCAGTACTTC. It encodes CASSARSGRVTQYF.

The chain has TRBV6-5 and TRBJ1-4; D ambiguous. The CDR3 has 13 amino acids. Trimming took 6 bases from V and 8 from J, leaving 13 bases between them. Germline assignment: CDR1 MNHEY and CDR2 SVGAGI. The CDR3 DNA sequence: TGTGCCAGCAGAAAAGGTCGACCAGAAAAACTGTTTTTT. Its translation: CASRKGRPEKLFF.

This sequence joins TRBV4-1 and TRBJ2-1, with TRBD2 matching over 11 bases. The CDR3 totals 19 residues. CDR1 and CDR2 (germline): MGHRA, YSYEKL. Trimming removed 5 bases from V and 9 bases from J; junction bases left unmatched: 21. The CDR3 loop is CASSSQTGLAGGGGSEQFF. The CDR3 bases are TGCGCCAGCAGCTCCCAAACGGGGCTAGCGGGAGGTGGGGGGTCTGAGCAGTTCTTC.